These 10 T cell receptor beta chains were all obtained from the same sample, sequenced in a study of T-cell reconstitution after alpha-beta-depleted transplantation in children. The TCRbeta library was prepared with unique molecular identifiers. Using its own MiXCR run on the PCR reads, TCRdb lists one record per CDR3 protein. The table includes 350,000 to 400,000 distinct CDR3 sequences, about an eighth detected once. Material: PBMCs, obtained from the stem cell graft. Receptors originate from a human donor who donated a stem cell graft to a child with Fanconi anemia.

This clonotype has a handful of counts. The chain employs TRBV10-3 and TRBJ2-7; TRBD1 aligns across 7 bases. This CDR3 has 17 residues. V lost 0 bases, J lost 1 base, and 9 bases stayed unmatched. Germline V CDR1 and CDR2: ENHRY, SYGVKD. DNA of the CDR3: TGTGCCATCAGTGAGTCTCGTGACAGGGCTTATTCCTACGAGCAGTACGTC. Translating it yields CAISESRDRAYSYEQYV.

The rearrangement joins TRBV5-8 to TRBJ1-5; a possible D gene is TRBD1 (6 bases). CDR3 length equals 14 residues. Trimming removed 4 bases from V and 5 bases from J, with 13 bases in between. The germline V gene encodes CDR1 SGHTS and CDR2 YDEGEE. The CDR3 DNA reads as TGTGCCAGCAGCCCACAGGGTTGGGATCAGCCCCAGCATTTT. It is translated as CASSPQGWDQPQHF.

This clonotype has more than one count but fewer than ten. The rearrangement uses TRBV18 and TRBJ2-3; 15 bases match TRBD2. V was clipped by 4 bases and J by 4 bases; unmatched bases: 3. CDR3 length equals 16 residues. The germline CDR1 and CDR2 sequences are KGHSH and LQKENI. The CDR3 DNA sequence: TGTGCCAGCTCACTCGGACTAGCGGGGGGGTCAGATACGCAGTATTTT. Its protein is CASSLGLAGGSDTQYF.

This clonotype was observed a few times. The chain has TRBV20-1 and TRBJ2-3; D is possibly TRBD1 or TRBD2 (5 bases each). V was pared by 1 base and J by 4 bases, with 12 bases between. This CDR3 contains 14 residues. Germline values: CDR1 DFQATT, CDR2 SNEGSKA (reference sequence). CDR3 nucleotide sequence: TGCAGTGCTAGAGCGAGGCAGGGACCAGATACGCAGTATTTT. Amino acids: CSARARQGPDTQYF.

The chain carries TRBV4-1 and TRBJ2-4; D not certain. The CDR3 has 13 amino acids. The V gene's germline CDR1 is MGHRA and CDR2 YSYEKL. Between the trimmed V and J ends, which lost 0 bases and 12 bases, there was a span of 12 bases. CDR3: CASSQDWETRQYF. The CDR3 DNA sequence: TGCGCCAGCAGCCAAGATTGGGAAACTCGTCAGTACTTC.

The chain combines TRBV18 with TRBJ2-1; D gene ambiguous. The germline gives CDR1 KGHSH, CDR2 LQKENI. Trimming cost V 6 bases and J 15 bases, with 21 bases left between them. The length of the CDR3 is 13 residues. The CDR3 coding sequence is TGTGCCAGCTCCCAAGAGGACCAGCTTCGTCTGTTCTTC. It yields the protein CASSQEDQLRLFF.

V and J are TRBV6-5 and TRBJ2-3; the D gene is possibly TRBD2 (6 bases). This CDR3 has 16 residues. V dropped 0 bases and J dropped 4 bases, with 14 bases sitting between them. The V gene's germline CDR1 is MNHEY and CDR2 SVGAGI. Written as DNA, the CDR3 is TGTGCCAGCAGTTACTCGCGGGGCCCTCTACCAGATACGCAGTATTTT. Encoded protein: CASSYSRGPLPDTQYF.

This clonotype was found a few times. The rearrangement links TRBV11-2 to TRBJ2-1; TRBD1 is a possible D gene (5 bases). The length of the CDR3 is 17 residues. Germline CDR1 reads SGHAT; CDR2 reads FQNNGV. With 1 base removed from V and 3 bases from J, the gap between germline ends came to 16 bases. The CDR3 region is CASSLVTDTRRYNEQFF. CDR3 coding DNA: TGTGCCAGCAGCTTAGTGACGGACACCAGACGCTACAATGAGCAGTTCTTC.

This clonotype was seen repeatedly, ten times or more. This rearrangement joins TRBV9 to TRBJ1-3; D is undetermined. Trimming left V 0 bases short and J 0 bases short, with 4 bases between. From germline, CDR1 is SGDLS and CDR2 YYNGEE. The CDR3 sequence is 14 residues long. The CDR3 DNA reads as TGTGCCAGCAGCGTAGATCACTCTGGAAACACCATATATTTT. Translating gives CASSVDHSGNTIYF.

Many counts were recorded for this clonotype. The genes are TRBV7-3 and TRBJ2-7; the D gene could be TRBD1 or TRBD2 (5 bases each). Trimming took off 1 base at V and 8 bases at J, with 12 bases between the two ends. This CDR3 has 13 residues. Germline assignment: CDR1 SGHTA and CDR2 FQGTGA. Here the CDR3 reads CASSLNPGTQQYF. Written as DNA, the CDR3 is TGTGCCAGCAGCTTAAACCCGGGGACCCAGCAGTACTTC.